This TCR beta chain was recorded in a study of tumor and adjacent non-tumor tissue in lung cancer. No cell sorting was done before RNA was extracted from the tissue. Comment on this clonotype: Its antigen remains unidentified. One end of the junction is discordant with germline, which a read error may explain.

Study-wide points: Higher tumor TCR diversity was associated with shorter survival.

The library came from three nested PCR rounds adapted from ARM-PCR protocols. From the multiplex PCR reads, TCRdb called clonotypes with MiXCR, one entry per CDR3 protein. Of about 200,000 distinct CDR3 sequences in the sample, 60% to 75% were seen once. The CDR3 runs 16 residues. Per the germline V gene, CDR1 is LGHNA and CDR2 is YNFKEQ. Sequencing input: lung tumor tissue. The receptor comes from a man aged 60-69 years with non-small cell lung cancer. The V call is TRBV4-2, the J call TRBJ2-3, with no clear D. As DNA, the CDR3 is TGTACCAGCAGCAAAAAGGGTCCCATTAGCACAGATACGCAGTATTTT. This sequence encodes CTSSKKGPISTDTQYF.